This section outlines one TCR beta chain sequence together with its context. V was shortened by 0 bases and J by 5 bases, with 9 bases between the two germline ends. Germline V gene sequence: CDR1 SGHNT, CDR2 YYREEE (reference sequence). The CDR3 runs 14 residues. The data were obtained in a study of blood T cell repertoires in COVID-19. Turning to the study itself: Specimens from acute and convalescent COVID-19 originated in the United States, Italy and Spain. PBMCs, B-cell-depleted T cells, or T cells were the source of the cDNA or gDNA that made up the material.

Per the original data handling: Amplification from reference gene primers served as the basis for estimated nucleated cell counts. Repertoires were generated with immunoSEQ multiplex PCR, while TCRdb's copy carries only in-frame clones and drops some. V and J calls and clone size come straight from that table; D and trimming were deduced from the DNA. This table holds roughly 170,000 clones, about 83% found once. Sequenced material: peripheral blood. The chain carries TRBV5-4 and TRBJ2-1; no clear D. The TCR comes from a woman aged 18-29 years who had recovered from COVID-19. CDR3 coding DNA: TGTGCCAGCAGCTTGGGGAGTGGAGACAATGAGCAGTTCTTC. Its translation: CASSLGSGDNEQFF.